This T cell receptor beta chain was recorded in a study of spatial heterogeneity in lung cancer. Each CDR3 protein is one row after TCRdb ran MiXCR on the 5' RACE reads. The sample has around 18,000 distinct CDR3 sequences; 7% to 8% are singletons. A few counts support this clonotype. Its matching antigen is unknown. As to time point: sample taken at primary tumor resection. Study findings and constraints: Tumor mutation count correlated with how many alpha and beta TCRs expanded intratumorally.

Trimming cost V 3 bases and J 3 bases, with 17 bases left between them. Germline assignment: CDR1 MNHEY and CDR2 SMNVEV (reference sequence). The CDR3 runs to 16 residues. This receptor was taken from a female donor with early-stage non-small cell lung cancer. This chain connects TRBV27 to TRBJ1-1; possible D gene TRBD1, 6 bases. The sequencing here drew on lung tumor tissue, taken at surgery. The DNA of the CDR3 is TGTGCCAGCAGTTTGGGAGGCGGGGGGCCGGACACTGAAGCTTTCTTT. Translated: CASSLGGGGPDTEAFF.